This T cell receptor beta chain derives from a study of cytomegalovirus exposure and HLA in healthy donors. Whole-study results and caveats: The authors enumerated over 150 TCR beta chains as linked to cytomegalovirus. At a 0.05 false discovery rate, a later analysis found 16,951 TCR beta sequences to be associated with HLA alleles. Several of the most significant clusters were apparently associated with common viral pathogens in a later analysis.

PCR was performed using 60 Vbeta and 13 Jbeta primers. Profiled with immunoSEQ multiplex PCR; TCRdb holds only in-frame clones, not every one. The top ten clones hold roughly 2% of a sample with roughly 130,000 clones, more than 60% of them seen once. V lost 6 bases to trimming and J lost 5 bases; unmatched junction nucleotides: 13. Per the germline V gene, CDR1 is SGDLS and CDR2 is YYNGEE. There are 18 residues in the CDR3. Concerning this clone: Antigen unknown.

Sequencing was performed on PBMCs. The genes are TRBV9 and TRBJ2-1, with TRBD2 identical over 14 bases. This clonotype was obtained from a woman in her forties in good health and CMV-seropositive. CDR3: CASTLKGLAGEENNEQFF. The DNA of the CDR3 is TGTGCCAGCACCCTAAAGGGACTAGCGGGAGAAGAGAACAATGAGCAGTTCTTC. Full variable domain (rest looked up from reference TRBV9 and TRBJ2-1): DSGVTQTPKHLITATGQRVTLRCSPRSGDLSVYWYQQSLDQGLQFLIQYYNGEERAKGNILERFSAQQFPDLHSELNLSSLELGDSALYFCASTLKGLAGEENNEQFFGPGTRLTVL.